Here is one T cell receptor (beta chain) with its context. The data are from a study of blood T cells in healthy people across ages. Primers used in a second PCR of about 6 to 11 cycles were a sample-barcoded 5' primer and a J-beta primer mix. One entry per CDR3 protein results from TCRdb running MiXCR on the 5' RACE reads. The table includes 550,000 to 600,000 distinct CDR3 sequences, roughly 29% detected once. The receptor's source is a woman between 70 and 85 years old in good health. Source material: blood.

CDR3 sequence: CASSSTQGAPYTGELFF. The CDR3 nucleotides read TGTGCCAGCAGCTCGACCCAGGGGGCGCCTTACACCGGGGAGCTGTTTTTT. V is TRBV7-6 and J is TRBJ2-2, with 8 bases that match TRBD1. The germline CDR1 and CDR2 sequences are SGHVS and FNYEAQ. V was pared by 4 bases and J by 3 bases, with 10 bases of the junction left unmatched. The CDR3 sequence is 17 residues long.